These 14 T cell receptor beta chains were sequenced from one sample in a study of post-analysis software for immune sequencing data. Antigens of these TCRs are unknown. Presence of unique molecular identifiers characterized the TCR beta cDNA libraries. TCRdb itself ran the PCR reads through MiXCR, one entry per CDR3 protein. The sample lists fewer than 550,000 distinct CDR3 sequences; around 34% were seen once. Study results and caveats: Four or five TRBV segments, TRBV5-6, TRBV5-1 and TRBV20-1 among them, were found more frequent in patients than controls.

Sequenced input: blood. The receptors originated from a girl under 18 with multiple sclerosis.

V and J are TRBV29-1 and TRBJ1-2; D might be TRBD1 (5 bases). The CDR3 loop spans 15 amino acids. CDR1 SQVTM and CDR2 ANQGSEA come from the germline V gene. The V end lost 1 base, the J end lost 2 bases, and 14 bases lay between the germline ends. CDR3 sequence: CSVEGHGGSNYGYTF. CDR3 in DNA: TGCAGCGTTGAAGGTCACGGGGGAAGCAACTATGGCTACACCTTC.

V usage is TRBV12-3 or TRBV12-4 and J usage is TRBJ2-7; D possibly corresponds to TRBD1 (5 bases). The CDR3 contains 13 residues. With 2 bases removed from V and 5 bases from J, the gap between germline ends came to 10 bases. The CDR3 DNA is TGTGCCAGCAGTTTACTAGGGGTGGACGAGCAGTACTTC. Its translation is CASSLLGVDEQYF.

This clonotype has more than one count but fewer than ten. The J gene is TRBJ1-6, the V gene TRBV7-6, with D uncertain. V lost 1 base and J 6 bases, leaving 7 bases between the germline ends. Germline V CDR1 and CDR2: SGHVS, FNYEAQ. The CDR3 covers 14 residues. CDR3 sequence reads: CASSLVASNSPLHF. In nucleotides, the CDR3 is TGTGCCAGCAGCTTAGTAGCCAGTAATTCACCCCTCCACTTT. Using reference TRBV7-6 and TRBJ1-6 for the parts outside the CDR3, the full variable domain is GAGVSQSPRYKVTKRGQDVALRCDPISGHVSLYWYRQALGQGPEFLTYFNYEAQQDKSGLPNDRFSAERPEGSISTLTIQRTEQRDSAMYRCASSLVASNSPLHFGNGTRLTVT.

This clonotype was seen only a few times. V is TRBV6-6 and J is TRBJ2-5; D ambiguous. The CDR3 extends over 17 amino acids. V was cut by 5 bases and J by 2 bases, with 21 bases left in between. Germline V gene lookup returns CDR1 MNHNY and CDR2 SVGAGI (reference sequence). The CDR3 DNA reads as TGTGCCAGCAGTCCACTCGGTGGGGTAGGGTCTCAAGAGACCCAGTACTTC. Protein product: CASSPLGGVGSQETQYF.

This clonotype was counted only a few times. The genes are TRBV4-1 and TRBJ1-2; 7 bases are shared with TRBD1. The germline CDR1 and CDR2 sequences are MGHRA and YSYEKL. The CDR3 covers 14 residues. Trimming cost V 1 base and J 2 bases; bases outside gene matches: 1. CDR3 loop: CASSQAGQNYGYTF. The CDR3 DNA is TGCGCCAGCAGCCAAGCGGGACAGAACTATGGCTACACCTTC.

This clonotype was observed once. CDR3 region: CASSPYHGIGYNEQFF. The CDR3 nucleotides are TGTGCCAGCTCACCGTATCACGGGATAGGGTACAATGAGCAGTTCTTC. V and J are TRBV18 and TRBJ2-1; possible D gene TRBD2, 5 bases. Trimming took 3 bases from V and 4 from J, leaving 16 bases between them. Germline CDR1 reads KGHSH; CDR2 reads LQKENI. This CDR3 is 16 amino acids long.

The chain links TRBV9 to TRBJ1-1, with D unresolved. Deletions cut 6 bases from V and 4 bases from J, with 13 bases between. Looked up from germline, CDR1 is SGDLS and CDR2 is YYNGEE. CDR3 length: 13 residues. Here the CDR3 reads CASTALTGTEAFF. CDR3 in DNA: TGTGCCAGCACCGCCTTGACGGGCACTGAAGCTTTCTTT.

This clonotype has just one count. The chain recombines TRBV29-1 with TRBJ1-2; 7 bases line up with TRBD1. This CDR3 has 13 amino acids. Germline lookup yields CDR1 SQVTM and CDR2 ANQGSEA. Trimming cost V 4 bases and J 7 bases; bases outside gene matches: 9. The CDR3: CSVGVQGSGGYTF. The CDR3 region has the DNA TGCAGCGTTGGGGTACAGGGGTCTGGTGGCTACACCTTC.

In DNA form, the CDR3 reads TGTGCCAGCAGCTTGTGGGAGACAGACACCTACGAGCAGTACTTC. Protein product: CASSLWETDTYEQYF. The chain is built from TRBV7-9 and TRBJ2-7; D tentatively fits TRBD1 or TRBD2 (5 bases each). V lost 3 bases, J lost 2 bases, and 14 bases lay in between. CDR1 is SEHNR and CDR2 is FQNEAQ in the germline V gene (reference sequence). The CDR3 runs 15 residues.

The rearrangement links TRBV10-3 to TRBJ2-2, with 7 bases matching TRBD2. V lost 6 bases and J lost 4; bases outside the gene matches: 5. Germline lookup yields CDR1 ENHRY and CDR2 SYGVKD. This CDR3 is built from 14 residues. CDR3 in amino acids: CAIRGGDATGELFF. CDR3 nucleotide sequence: TGTGCCATCAGGGGAGGGGACGCCACCGGGGAGCTGTTTTTT.

To note about this clonotype: The junction and the germline gene differ at one end; a read error may be behind it. The rearrangement links TRBV5-1 to TRBJ2-6; 7 nucleotides agree with TRBD2. The CDR3 spans 17 residues. CDR1 and CDR2 from the germline V gene are SGHRS and YFSETQ. The CDR3 sequence is CASSRLDGGFGADVLTF. CDR3 sequence (DNA): TGCGCCAGCAGCCGCCTAGACGGGGGGTTTGGGGCCGACGTCCTGACTTTC. Full variable domain (remainder filled in from reference TRBV5-1 and TRBJ2-6): KAGVTQTPRYLIKTRGQQVTLSCSPISGHRSVSWYQQTPGQGLQFLFEYFSETQRNKGNFPGRFSGRQFSNSRSEMNVSTLELGDSALYLCASSRLDGGFGADVLTFGAGSRLTVL.

This clonotype occurred a few times. The chain employs TRBV6-1 and TRBJ1-2; D unresolved. Trimming cost V 2 bases and J 3 bases, with 10 bases left between them. The length of the CDR3 is 14 residues. Germline CDR1 is MNHNS and CDR2 is SASEGT. The CDR3 sequence: CASSESHRDYGYTF. Here the CDR3 DNA reads TGTGCCAGCAGTGAATCCCACCGGGACTATGGCTACACCTTC.

The chain employs TRBV20-1 and TRBJ1-5; 10 nucleotides line up with TRBD1. CDR3 length: 16 amino acids. V gave up 3 bases and J gave up 4 bases; unmatched junction bases: 9. Germline values: CDR1 DFQATT, CDR2 SNEGSKA (reference sequence). The CDR3 loop is CSARAGGQGLNQPQHF. DNA of the CDR3: TGCAGTGCTAGGGCTGGGGGACAGGGGCTAAATCAGCCCCAGCATTTT.

The chain employs TRBV9 and TRBJ2-1, with TRBD2 as a possible D gene (7 bases). The ends were cut back, 3 bases at V and 5 bases at J, with 15 bases in the middle. The CDR3 sequence is 15 residues long. The V gene's germline CDR1 is SGDLS and CDR2 YYNGEE. The CDR3: CASSGGRGSHNEQFF. The CDR3 DNA reads as TGTGCCAGCAGCGGGGGGAGGGGGTCCCACAATGAGCAGTTCTTC.